This T cell receptor beta chain was captured by sequencing in a study of T-cell memory formation after mild COVID-19. Findings and limits, study-wide: Still unconfirmed is whether the second-wave clones peaking on day 37 recognized SARS-CoV-2. Clones that shrank (day 15 to 85) were balanced CD4/CD8, whereas later expanders leaned CD4+. The study found contracting CD4+ clones mainly in CM and EM and contracting CD8+ clones in EMRA. Pre-infection memory showed some responding clones, and this suggested that cross-reactive memory joined.

This clonotype was recorded a few times. What it binds is not known. TCRdb ran MiXCR on the 5' RACE reads and lists one entry per CDR3 protein. The sample holds 530,000 or so distinct CDR3 sequences, around 16% seen once. The sequence came from an adult woman who had mild COVID-19 (a few samples of this study predate the infection). Cell type and time point are not known. The sequenced sample was PBMCs or a T cell subset sorted from them (not recorded which).

The CDR3 nucleotides read TGTGCCAGCAGCTTTAGCGGGAGGGCCATTGAGCCCTACAATGAGCAGTTCTTC. Its protein is CASSFSGRAIEPYNEQFF. The V call is TRBV7-9, the J call TRBJ2-1; 11 nucleotides align to TRBD2. V shed 3 bases and J 2 bases; nucleotides not matched to a gene: 9. This CDR3 comprises 18 residues. Per germline, CDR1 SEHNR and CDR2 FQNEAQ (reference sequence).